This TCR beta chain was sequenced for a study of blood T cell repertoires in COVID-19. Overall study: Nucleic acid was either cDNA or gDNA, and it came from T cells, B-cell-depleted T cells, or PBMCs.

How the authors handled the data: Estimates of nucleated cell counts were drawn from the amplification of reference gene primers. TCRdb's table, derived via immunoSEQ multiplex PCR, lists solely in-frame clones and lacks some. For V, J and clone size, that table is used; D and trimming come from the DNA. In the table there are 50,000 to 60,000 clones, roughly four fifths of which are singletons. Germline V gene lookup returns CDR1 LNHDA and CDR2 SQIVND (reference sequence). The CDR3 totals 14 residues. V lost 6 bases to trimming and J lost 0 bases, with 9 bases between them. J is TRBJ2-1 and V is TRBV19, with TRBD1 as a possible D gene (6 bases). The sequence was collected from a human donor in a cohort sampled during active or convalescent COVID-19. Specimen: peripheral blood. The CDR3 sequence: CASRRDTSYNEQFF. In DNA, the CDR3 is TGTGCCAGTAGACGGGACACCTCCTACAATGAGCAGTTCTTC.